Presented here are 22 T cell receptor beta chains from one specimen sequenced in a study of CD8+CD57+ T cells in acquired aplastic anemia. Genomic DNA constituted the template upon which TCR beta VDJ and CDR3 profiling was performed. TCRdb re-called the reads with MiXCR, one entry per CDR3 protein. The repertoire holds a few hundred thousand distinct CDR3 sequences, with roughly 35% as singletons. The material sequenced was sorted CD4+, CD8+, or CD8+CD57+ T cells (not recorded which) from PBMCs. The receptors originated from a human donor in good health, serving as a control.

Ten or more counts support this clonotype. Here the CDR3 DNA reads TGCAGTGCTAGATTTGTGACAGGGGTAACCTACGAGCAGTACTTC. Amino acid sequence: CSARFVTGVTYEQYF. This chain joins TRBV20-1 and TRBJ2-7; 8 positions match TRBD1. The CDR3 extends over 15 amino acids. With 2 bases clipped from V and 2 bases from J, the junction kept 8 bases outside the gene matches. Germline CDR1 reads DFQATT; CDR2 reads SNEGSKA (reference sequence).

This clonotype came up many times. The V gene is TRBV20-1, the J gene TRBJ2-5, with D uncertain. The germline CDR1 and CDR2 sequences are DFQATT and SNEGSKA (reference sequence). Trimming left V 2 bases short and J 5 bases short, with 6 bases between. The CDR3 loop spans 11 amino acids. CDR3 region: CSARPAETQYF. CDR3 in DNA: TGCAGTGCTAGACCGGCTGAGACCCAGTACTTC.

This clonotype has a count of ten or more. The chain couples TRBV12-3 or TRBV12-4 to TRBJ1-1; D might be TRBD1 (5 bases). Trimming left V 6 bases short and J 4 bases short, with 12 bases between. The CDR3 length is 13 residues. CDR3 region: CASRRREATEAFF. For the CDR3, the DNA is TGTGCCAGCAGGCGCAGGGAGGCCACTGAAGCTTTCTTT.

Ten or more counts support this clonotype. The chain recombines TRBV20-1 with TRBJ2-1; no firm D call. Germline V gene sequence: CDR1 DFQATT, CDR2 SNEGSKA (reference sequence). The CDR3 consists of 11 residues. The V end was cut by 2 bases, the J end by 7 bases, with 6 bases between. This CDR3 is CSARRQNEQFF. The CDR3 nucleotides are TGCAGTGCTAGAAGGCAAAATGAGCAGTTCTTC.

This clonotype was recorded many times. This chain connects TRBV15 to TRBJ1-2; D not resolved. The germline gives CDR1 LNHNV, CDR2 YYDKDF (reference sequence). Trimming stripped 0 bases from V and 0 bases from J, with 8 bases between. The CDR3 sequence is 15 residues long. This chain's CDR3 is CATSRERQANYGYTF. DNA for the CDR3: TGTGCCACCAGCAGAGAGAGGCAGGCTAACTATGGCTACACCTTC.

This sequence joins TRBV2 and TRBJ2-7; D call uncertain. V was pared by 2 bases and J by 3 bases, with 5 bases between. CDR3 size: 12 residues. Per the germline V gene, CDR1 is SNHLY and CDR2 is FYNNEI. The DNA of the CDR3 is TGTGCCAGCAGTGAAATGGGCTACGAGCAGTACGTC. Translation gives CASSEMGYEQYV.

This sequence joins TRBV19 and TRBJ1-4, with D maybe TRBD1 (6 bases). This CDR3 has 13 amino acids. Germline loops: CDR1 LNHDA, CDR2 SQIVND (reference sequence). The V and J ends lost 7 bases and 8 bases respectively, with 14 bases between them. For the CDR3, the DNA is TGTGCCAGTAAGGTGGGGGCAGGGGAAAAACTGTTTTTT. It codes for CASKVGAGEKLFF.

V and J are TRBV6-1 and TRBJ2-2; the match to TRBD1 covers 7 bases. The V gene's germline CDR1 is MNHNS and CDR2 SASEGT. The V gene end was trimmed by 3 bases and the J gene end by 2 bases; junction bases not matched to a gene: 6. The length of the CDR3 is 16 residues. Written as DNA, the CDR3 is TGTGCCAGCAGTGAGAGGGACAGACGAAACACCGGGGAGCTGTTTTTT. Protein product: CASSERDRRNTGELFF.

This clonotype occurred a few times. The chain employs TRBV5-1 and TRBJ2-5, with 8 bases lining up with TRBD1. Losses at the gene ends were 4 bases for V and 5 bases for J; bases not matched to a gene: 10. CDR3 length equals 15 residues. The germline gives CDR1 SGHRS, CDR2 YFSETQ. CDR3 bases: TGCGCCAGCAGCCCAGGACAGGGCCAACGGGAGACCCAGTACTTC. Translating gives CASSPGQGQRETQYF. The complete variable domain, with remaining parts taken from reference TRBV5-1 and TRBJ2-5, reads KAGVTQTPRYLIKTRGQQVTLSCSPISGHRSVSWYQQTPGQGLQFLFEYFSETQRNKGNFPGRFSGRQFSNSRSEMNVSTLELGDSALYLCASSPGQGQRETQYFGPGTRLLVL.

This chain connects TRBV10-1 to TRBJ2-7; no reliable D call. V was shortened by 6 bases and J by 7 bases, with 7 bases between the two germline ends. Per the germline V gene, CDR1 is WNHNN and CDR2 is SYGVQD (reference sequence). The length of the CDR3 is 10 residues. Here the CDR3 reads CASRAREQYF. CDR3 DNA: TGCGCCAGCAGGGCGAGGGAGCAGTACTTC.

The chain uses TRBV18 and TRBJ2-7; D is undetermined. V lost 3 bases, J lost 1 base, and 10 bases lay in between. The V gene's germline CDR1 is KGHSH and CDR2 LQKENI. This CDR3 has 14 residues. CDR3: CASSPATNSYEQYF. The CDR3 DNA is TGTGCCAGCTCACCCGCGACAAATTCCTACGAGCAGTACTTC.

This chain joins TRBV7-3 and TRBJ2-7; TRBD2 might be the D (5 bases). This CDR3 has 13 residues. Trimming cost V 6 bases and J 1 base, with 10 bases left between them. The germline V gene has CDR1 SGHTA and CDR2 FQGTGA. CDR3 in DNA: TGTGCCAGCAGTATCGCGGGTTCCTACGAGCAGTACTTC. It codes for CASSIAGSYEQYF.

V is TRBV3-1 and J is TRBJ1-1; D is unresolved. V lost 4 bases to trimming and J lost 7 bases, with 10 bases between them. Germline CDR1 and CDR2: LGHDT and YNNKEL (reference sequence). The length of the CDR3 is 12 residues. The CDR3 DNA follows: TGTGCCAGCAGCCCCCTCGGGGTTGAAGCTTTCTTT. This translates into CASSPLGVEAFF.

This clonotype was seen only a few times. V is TRBV20-1 and J is TRBJ2-2; D unresolved. V was clipped by 4 bases and J by 1 base, with 10 bases between them. Germline V gene lookup returns CDR1 DFQATT and CDR2 SNEGSKA (reference sequence). The length of the CDR3 is 14 residues. As DNA, the CDR3 is TGCAGTGCTACCACAACTCAGAACACCGGGGAGCTGTTTTTT. Translated: CSATTTQNTGELFF.

This clonotype was seen many times. V usage is TRBV20-1 and J usage is TRBJ2-2, with D possibly being TRBD2 (6 bases). V lost 7 bases, J lost 1 base, and 10 bases lay in between. The V gene's germline CDR1 is DFQATT and CDR2 SNEGSKA (reference sequence). The CDR3 sequence is 13 residues long. CDR3 loop: CSVPGENTGELFF. CDR3 sequence (DNA): TGCAGTGTGCCGGGGGAGAACACCGGGGAGCTGTTTTTT.

On this clonotype itself: This may be a read error: a much more frequent sequence differs by one nucleotide. This chain connects TRBV20-1 to TRBJ2-7; D is undetermined. Deletions cut 3 bases from V and 5 bases from J, with 8 bases between. The V gene's germline CDR1 is DFQATT and CDR2 SNEGSKA (reference sequence). CDR3 length equals 11 residues. The CDR3 reads CSASFMDEQYF. In DNA, the CDR3 is TGCAGTGCTAGTTTCATGGACGAGCAGTACTTC.

This clonotype was counted at least ten times. The V gene is TRBV5-1, the J gene TRBJ1-2, with D hard to call. The length of the CDR3 is 14 residues. Germline V lookup: CDR1 SGHRS, CDR2 YFSETQ. Trimming removed 2 bases at V and 7 bases at J, with 15 bases between. The CDR3 DNA reads as TGCGCCAGCAGCTTTGGATCCAGGATCGGTGGCTACACCTTC. This gives the protein CASSFGSRIGGYTF.

This clonotype showed up many times. The gene calls are TRBV2 and TRBJ1-1; the match to TRBD1 covers 8 bases. V dropped 4 bases and J dropped 7; count of bases not matched to a gene: 8. CDR3 length: 14 amino acids. In germline, CDR1 is SNHLY, CDR2 FYNNEI. The CDR3 loop is CASSVLGTGNEAFF. In nucleotides, the CDR3 is TGTGCCAGCAGTGTACTTGGGACAGGTAATGAAGCTTTCTTT.

V is TRBV14 and J is TRBJ1-3; no clear D. CDR1 and CDR2 from the germline V gene are SGHDN and FVKESK. The CDR3 covers 15 residues. V dropped 5 bases and J dropped 0 bases, with 11 bases sitting between them. CDR3 amino acids: CASSGQALSGNTIYF. CDR3 bases: TGTGCCAGCAGCGGGCAGGCTCTCTCTGGAAACACCATATATTTT.

Many counts were recorded for this clonotype. The CDR3 nucleotides read TGTGCCAGTAGTATAGATATGGACTTAGGTACGCAGTATTTT. Amino acid sequence: CASSIDMDLGTQYF. This rearrangement joins TRBV19 to TRBJ2-3; a possible D gene is TRBD2 (5 bases). V was cut by 0 bases and J by 8 bases, with 12 bases left in between. The CDR3 has 14 amino acids. Germline V lookup: CDR1 LNHDA, CDR2 SQIVND (reference sequence).

This clonotype was counted ten times or more. The V and J genes are TRBV9 and TRBJ2-4, with 8 bases matching TRBD2. This CDR3 is 14 amino acids long. The V segment lost 4 bases and the J segment 10 bases; nucleotides outside the gene matches: 10. Looked up from germline, CDR1 is SGDLS and CDR2 is YYNGEE. The CDR3 loop reads CASSSGISGGIQYF. Written as DNA, the CDR3 is TGTGCCAGCAGCTCAGGGATATCGGGGGGGATTCAGTACTTC.

To note about this clonotype: A much larger clone is a single base away; this may be a read error. The J gene is TRBJ2-1, the V gene TRBV20-1; the D gene is possibly TRBD1 (6 bases). Trimming removed 3 bases from V and 6 bases from J, with 18 bases in between. Germline lookup yields CDR1 DFQATT and CDR2 SNEGSKA (reference sequence). The CDR3 runs 15 residues. This CDR3 is CSASDRGRGSNEQFF. For the CDR3, the DNA is TGCAGTGCTAGTGACCGGGGCAGGGGCTCCAATGAGCAGTTCTTC.